These 28 T cell receptor beta chains originate from one sample sequenced in a study of blood T cells in healthy people across ages. PCR was performed a second time for about 7 to 12 cycles using a sample-barcoded 5' primer and a J-beta primer mix. TCRdb used MiXCR to reprocess the 5' RACE reads, holding one entry per CDR3 protein. Counted here are some 700,000 distinct CDR3 sequences, about 20% occurring once; the ten biggest clones make up around 22%. Sequenced sample: blood. All receptors come from a man aged 65 to 79 in good health.

Only a few counts were recorded for this clonotype. The rearrangement links TRBV20-1 to TRBJ2-3; possibly TRBD1 for D (7 bases). V was cut by 6 bases and J by 3 bases, with 13 bases left in between. Germline assignment: CDR1 DFQATT and CDR2 SNEGSKA (reference sequence). This CDR3 has 13 amino acids. The chain's CDR3 is CSAGGGRTDTQYF. The CDR3 DNA sequence: TGCAGTGCCGGAGGGGGCCGGACAGATACGCAGTATTTT.

This clonotype was detected a few times. This chain connects TRBV7-9 to TRBJ2-1; D not resolved. Trimming shortened V by 6 bases and J by 3 bases, and 15 bases separated the two germline ends. CDR1 SEHNR and CDR2 FQNEAQ come from the germline V gene (reference sequence). This CDR3 is 15 amino acids long. For the CDR3, the DNA is TGTGCCAGCAGACCCGGACCGACGAACTACAATGAGCAGTTCTTC. This codes for CASRPGPTNYNEQFF.

V gene TRBV28 combines with J gene TRBJ1-3; D call uncertain. In germline, CDR1 is MDHEN, CDR2 SYDVKM. With 6 bases removed from V and 1 base from J, the gap between germline ends came to 10 bases. CDR3 length equals 14 residues. CDR3 nucleotide sequence: TGTGCCAGCAGCGCCATGGGGTCTGGAAACACCATATATTTT. Its translation: CASSAMGSGNTIYF.

For the CDR3, the DNA is TGTGCCAGCAGTTTACTAGGACAGGCGCATGGCTACACCTTC. Its protein is CASSLLGQAHGYTF. This rearrangement joins TRBV12-3 or TRBV12-4 to TRBJ1-2; 7 bases map to TRBD1. With V trimmed by 2 bases and J by 6 bases, 6 bases remained unmatched. The CDR3 totals 14 residues.

The chain employs TRBV20-1 and TRBJ1-6; no firm D call. Trimming shortened V by 3 bases and J by 9 bases, and 9 bases separated the two germline ends. CDR1 is DFQATT, CDR2 SNEGSKA, per germline (reference sequence). There are 12 residues in the CDR3. CDR3 sequence (DNA): TGCAGTGCTAGGCCTTACGGTTCACCCCTCCACTTT. Translated: CSARPYGSPLHF.

The V gene is TRBV20-1, the J gene TRBJ1-1, with TRBD1 matching over 8 bases. Trimming cost V 4 bases and J 4 bases; bases outside gene matches: 8. Germline CDR1 and CDR2: DFQATT and SNEGSKA (reference sequence). This CDR3 has 14 residues. CDR3 residues: CSATTQGVGTEAFF. In DNA, the CDR3 is TGCAGTGCTACGACACAGGGGGTTGGCACTGAAGCTTTCTTT.

This clonotype was counted between two and nine times. The chain employs TRBV7-2 and TRBJ2-3; D is unclear. The length of the CDR3 is 13 residues. Trimming cost V 2 bases and J 6 bases, with 9 bases left between them. Germline loops: CDR1 SGHTA, CDR2 FQGNSA. In DNA, the CDR3 is TGTGCCAGCAGCTTACTCACGCGGGATACGCAGTATTTT. Amino acids: CASSLLTRDTQYF.

This clonotype was recorded a few times. The chain uses TRBV18 and TRBJ1-4; a possible D gene is TRBD1 (5 bases). The V gene's germline CDR1 is KGHSH and CDR2 LQKENI. The ends were cut back, 4 bases at V and 0 bases at J, with 12 bases in the middle. The CDR3 has 16 residues. Written as DNA, the CDR3 is TGTGCCAGCTCACGGAATCGGGGCGCAACTAATGAAAAACTGTTTTTT. Translation: CASSRNRGATNEKLFF. The variable domain in full, with the rest retrieved from reference TRBV18 and TRBJ1-4, is NAGVMQNPRHLVRRRGQEARLRCSPMKGHSHVYWYRQLPEEGLKFMVYLQKENIIDESGMPKERFSAEFPKEGPSILRIQQVVRGDSAAYFCASSRNRGATNEKLFFGSGTQLSVL.

About this clonotype itself: Without the conserved terminal phenylalanine or tryptophan, this CDR3 likely stems from a read error. The rearrangement uses TRBV4-3 and TRBJ2-1; 11 bases align to TRBD2. Matching the DNA end better, TRBJ2-5 makes the J call doubtful. From germline, CDR1 is LGHNA and CDR2 YSLEER. The CDR3 covers 14 residues. CDR3 sequence reads: CASSQGLAGGTQYL. Here the CDR3 DNA reads TGCGCCAGCAGCCAGGGTCTAGCGGGAGGGACCCAGTACCTC.

The V and J genes are TRBV14 and TRBJ2-1, with 10 bases matching TRBD2. Germline V gene lookup returns CDR1 SGHDN and CDR2 FVKESK. This CDR3 is 22 amino acids long. The V segment lost 0 bases and the J segment 7 bases; nucleotides outside the gene matches: 24. The CDR3 loop reads CASSQDNLGGLAGVSWKNEQFF. CDR3 bases: TGTGCCAGCAGCCAAGATAACTTGGGTGGGCTAGCGGGGGTGTCATGGAAAAATGAGCAGTTCTTC.

Turning to this clonotype: The CDR3 end shows no conserved phenylalanine or tryptophan, and so a read error is likely. The DNA for the CDR3 is TGTGCCACCAGTGACCCAAGCGGGGGGGCCAGGTCCTACAATGAGCAGTTCTTA. This codes for CATSDPSGGARSYNEQFL. The chain uses TRBV24-1 and TRBJ2-1; 10 bases fit TRBD2. Per germline, CDR1 KGHDR and CDR2 SFDVKD. V dropped 4 bases and J dropped 1; count of bases not matched to a gene: 9. The CDR3 is 18 amino acids.

CDR3 nucleotide sequence: TGCGCCAGCAGCTTGGACAGACACTACGAGCAGTACTTC. This encodes CASSLDRHYEQYF. This chain joins TRBV5-1 and TRBJ2-7, with D unclear. The CDR3 is made up of 13 amino acids. Trimming pared 0 bases from V and 3 bases from J, leaving 7 bases between. Germline V lookup: CDR1 SGHRS, CDR2 YFSETQ.

In the case of this clonotype: Possible read error: a much larger clone is one base away. V is TRBV20-1 and J is TRBJ2-5; D is possibly TRBD2 (6 bases). There are 14 residues in the CDR3. CDR1 and CDR2 from the germline V gene are DFQATT and SNEGSKA (reference sequence). Trimming removed 1 base from V and 7 bases from J, with 16 bases in between. The CDR3 region has the DNA TGCAGTGCTAGAGTGCCTAGCGTGGATGGGACCCAGTACTTC. Amino acids: CSARVPSVDGTQYF.

The genes are TRBV7-9 and TRBJ1-5, with D uncertain. Deletions cut 5 bases from V and 5 bases from J, with 4 bases between. CDR1 SEHNR and CDR2 FQNEAQ come from the germline V gene (reference sequence). There are 11 residues in the CDR3. CDR3 protein: CASSTDQPQHF. In DNA, the CDR3 is TGTGCCAGCAGCACCGATCAGCCCCAGCATTTT.

The sample holds a few counts of this clonotype. The J gene is TRBJ2-1, the V gene TRBV15; the D gene is possibly TRBD2 (6 bases). Looked up from germline, CDR1 is LNHNV and CDR2 is YYDKDF (reference sequence). The CDR3 has 17 amino acids. Trimming took off 0 bases at V and 0 bases at J, with 12 bases between the two ends. The CDR3 coding sequence is TGTGCCACCAGCAGAGATCTGCTGGGGGGCTCCTACAATGAGCAGTTCTTC. Encoded protein: CATSRDLLGGSYNEQFF.

The chain employs TRBV29-1 and TRBJ2-1, with no clear D. The J call may not be correct, given that the DNA end is closer to TRBJ2-5. This CDR3 has 13 amino acids. Per the germline V gene, CDR1 is SQVTM and CDR2 is ANQGSEA. CDR3 protein: CSVEDWRGETQYF. DNA of the CDR3: TGCAGCGTTGAAGATTGGCGAGGAGAGACCCAGTACTTC.

This clonotype was detected ten times or more. The chain is built from TRBV3-1 and TRBJ1-1; 8 nucleotides line up with TRBD1. Unmatched junction bases numbered 18, after V lost 3 bases and J lost 6 bases. This CDR3 has 18 amino acids. CDR1 is LGHDT and CDR2 is YNNKEL in the germline V gene (reference sequence). The CDR3 region has the DNA TGTGCCAGCAGCCAGATGTGGGGGCGGACAGGGACCTTCGCTGAAGCTTTCTTT. Translated, it gives CASSQMWGRTGTFAEAFF.

This clonotype was observed a handful of times. The V gene is TRBV25-1, the J gene TRBJ2-7; tentatively, D is TRBD1 or TRBD2 (5 bases each). With 3 bases removed from V and 2 bases from J, the gap between germline ends came to 14 bases. Germline CDR1 MGHDK, CDR2 SYGVNS. CDR3 length: 15 amino acids. The CDR3 DNA reads as TGTGCCAGCAGTGACTCAACCGGGACGCCCTACGAGCAGTACTTC. It is translated as CASSDSTGTPYEQYF.

This clonotype appeared a few times. The rearrangement uses TRBV20-1 and TRBJ2-4, with D perhaps TRBD2 (7 bases). The V gene's germline CDR1 is DFQATT and CDR2 SNEGSKA (reference sequence). The V gene lost 1 base and the J gene lost 1 base, with 17 bases spanning the gap. The CDR3 has 17 amino acids. The CDR3, as DNA: TGCAGTGCTAGAGTCCCGACGGGGGGCCCCGCCAAAAACATTCAGTACTTC. It codes for CSARVPTGGPAKNIQYF.

This clonotype was counted a few times. The chain is built from TRBV7-7 and TRBJ2-1; D unresolved. There are 13 residues in the CDR3. Trimming stripped 1 base from V and 5 bases from J, with 6 bases between. Germline loops: CDR1 SSHAT, CDR2 FNYEAQ (reference sequence). The CDR3 protein is CASSLEPNNEQFF. The CDR3, as DNA: TGTGCCAGCAGCTTAGAGCCTAACAATGAGCAGTTCTTC.

The chain employs TRBV12-3 or TRBV12-4 and TRBJ1-3; a possible D gene is TRBD1 (5 bases). Trimming removed 5 bases at V and 4 bases at J, with 15 bases between. The CDR3 runs to 15 residues. CDR3 sequence (DNA): TGTGCCAGCAGTCCTCCGGGACGAGGAGGAAACACCATATATTTT. This gives the protein CASSPPGRGGNTIYF.

The genes are TRBV5-1 and TRBJ1-2, with D possibly being TRBD1 (6 bases). This CDR3 comprises 12 residues. CDR1 SGHRS and CDR2 YFSETQ come from the germline V gene. Trimming took off 4 bases at V and 8 bases at J, with 12 bases between the two ends. The CDR3 DNA sequence: TGCGCCAGCAGCCCGGACAGCTGGGGCTACACCTTC. It codes for CASSPDSWGYTF.

This clonotype was observed many times. The rearrangement uses TRBV24-1 and TRBJ2-3; 7 nucleotides line up with TRBD2. The CDR3 is 12 amino acids. Germline CDR1 is KGHDR and CDR2 is SFDVKD. The CDR3 protein is CASAREGNTQYF. The CDR3 coding sequence is TGTGCTTCGGCCAGGGAGGGAAATACGCAGTATTTT.

Details on this clonotype: Germline is not matched at one junction end, which may reflect a read error. This chain links TRBV20-1 with TRBJ1-2; possibly TRBD1 for D (5 bases). The V gene's germline CDR1 is DFQATT and CDR2 SNEGSKA (reference sequence). This CDR3 contains 13 residues. CDR3 in amino acids: CSAGRQGYYGYAF. CDR3 bases: TGCAGTGCTGGGCGGCAGGGCTACTATGGCTACGCCTTC.

The sample holds a few counts of this clonotype. The V and J genes are TRBV12-3 or TRBV12-4 and TRBJ2-4, with D perhaps assigned TRBD1 or TRBD2 (5 bases each). V shed 6 bases and J shed 3 bases, with 12 bases lying between them. This CDR3 spans 14 amino acids. The CDR3 protein is CASSRDVLKNIQYF. In DNA, the CDR3 is TGTGCCAGCAGCCGGGACGTCCTCAAAAACATTCAGTACTTC.

Only a few counts were recorded for this clonotype. The rearrangement uses TRBV5-1 and TRBJ2-7; D is undetermined. Per the germline V gene, CDR1 is SGHRS and CDR2 is YFSETQ. The CDR3 has 15 amino acids. The V gene lost 2 bases and the J gene lost 3 bases, with 15 bases spanning the gap. CDR3: CASSLIQGYHYEQYF. The CDR3 DNA is TGCGCCAGCAGCTTAATTCAAGGGTACCACTACGAGCAGTACTTC. Full variable domain (outside the CDR3, taken from reference TRBV5-1 and TRBJ2-7): KAGVTQTPRYLIKTRGQQVTLSCSPISGHRSVSWYQQTPGQGLQFLFEYFSETQRNKGNFPGRFSGRQFSNSRSEMNVSTLELGDSALYLCASSLIQGYHYEQYFGPGTRLTVT.

This clonotype was picked up a small number of times. The chain is built from TRBV12-3 or TRBV12-4 and TRBJ1-3; D gene unclear. V lost 5 bases to trimming and J lost 4 bases, with 9 bases between them. The CDR3 is made up of 13 amino acids. The CDR3: CASSPLWGNTIYF. In DNA, the CDR3 is TGTGCCAGCAGTCCATTGTGGGGAAACACCATATATTTT.

This clonotype was picked up a small number of times. V gene TRBV29-1 combines with J gene TRBJ2-2; D ambiguous. V was pared by 1 base and J by 0 bases, with 9 bases between. This CDR3 has 15 amino acids. The V gene's germline CDR1 is SQVTM and CDR2 ANQGSEA. DNA of the CDR3: TGCAGCGTTGAAGGGACGCAGACGAACACCGGGGAGCTGTTTTTT. Its translation is CSVEGTQTNTGELFF.